A single sample is the source of the 21 T cell receptor beta chains below, sequenced in a study of OX40 agonist ivuxolimab in advanced cancers. Here immunoSEQ multiplex PCR was the method, and the copy in TCRdb shows in-frame clones only, minus some. The sample records approximately 40,000 clones, 80% to 95% being singletons. The sample consisted of CD4+ or CD8+ T cells sorted from blood, taken in a trial of the OX40 agonist ivuxolimab. All receptors derive from an adult with an advanced solid tumor such as melanoma, head and neck, liver or kidney cancer.

The V gene is TRBV19, the J gene TRBJ1-4, with TRBD1 as a possible D gene (6 bases). Trimming took off 9 bases at V and 6 bases at J, with 17 bases between the two ends. CDR3 length equals 14 residues. The V gene's germline CDR1 is LNHDA and CDR2 SQIVND (reference sequence). This CDR3 is CASRARGPYEKLFF. The CDR3 DNA follows: TGTGCCAGCCGAGCCAGGGGCCCTTATGAAAAACTGTTTTTT.

This sequence joins TRBV6-1 and TRBJ1-5; 7 bases match TRBD1. The ends lost 1 base at V and 7 bases at J; junction bases unmatched: 13. CDR1 and CDR2 (germline): MNHNS, SASEGT. This CDR3 has 17 residues. CDR3 sequence (DNA): TGTGCCAGCAGTGAAGGGGGTGGAGGGGGCTTGCTCCAGCCCCAGCATTTT. This codes for CASSEGGGGGLLQPQHF.

Worth noting for this clone: This is likely a read error, given that the CDR3 carries no conserved phenylalanine or tryptophan at its end. The chain recombines TRBV28 with TRBJ1-2; D possibly corresponds to TRBD1 (5 bases). In germline, CDR1 is MDHEN, CDR2 SYDVKM. This CDR3 spans 13 amino acids. The V end lost 8 bases, the J end lost 6 bases, and 16 bases lay between the germline ends. The DNA of the CDR3 is TGTGCCAGCGAGGGCTTAGGGACGGATGGCTACACCCTC. Protein: CASEGLGTDGYTL.

The gene calls are TRBV4-3 and TRBJ2-3, with 11 nucleotides matching TRBD2. This CDR3 region has 17 residues. CDR1 and CDR2 (germline): LGHNA, YSLEER. The V segment lost 0 bases and the J segment 5 bases; nucleotides outside the gene matches: 7. CDR3 protein: CASSQDPSGRIVDTQYF. Written as DNA, the CDR3 is TGCGCCAGCAGCCAAGACCCTAGCGGGAGGATTGTAGATACGCAGTATTTT.

V gene TRBV4-3 combines with J gene TRBJ2-4, with 8 bases fitting TRBD2. CDR1 and CDR2 (germline): LGHNA, YSLEER. V dropped 4 bases and J dropped 6; count of bases not matched to a gene: 8. The CDR3 sequence is 15 residues long. The CDR3 coding sequence is TGCGCCAGCAGCCGGGACGGGGGGGCCGCAAACATTCAGTACTTC. Translated, it gives CASSRDGGAANIQYF.

The chain employs TRBV11-2 and TRBJ2-1, with D perhaps matching TRBD1 (6 bases). Trimming removed 1 base from V and 4 bases from J, with 11 bases in between. This CDR3 spans 15 amino acids. The germline CDR1 and CDR2 sequences are SGHAT and FQNNGV. The CDR3 spells CASSLVTGRYNEQFF. The CDR3 coding sequence is TGTGCCAGCAGCTTAGTCACAGGGCGGTACAATGAGCAGTTCTTC.

The chain combines TRBV30 with TRBJ2-1, with D possibly being TRBD1 (7 bases). V was trimmed by 1 base and J by 2 bases, leaving 18 bases between them. Germline V CDR1 and CDR2: GTSNPN, SVGIG (reference sequence). The CDR3 is 17 residues long. The CDR3 sequence: CAWSGQGLRLAYNEQFF. The CDR3 region has the DNA TGTGCCTGGAGTGGACAGGGCCTGCGACTAGCCTACAATGAGCAGTTCTTC.

The chain combines TRBV11-3 with TRBJ2-2, with 7 bases aligning to TRBD1. This CDR3 comprises 17 residues. V trimming: 5 bases; J trimming: 5 bases; junction bases outside the gene matches: 14. Germline assignment: CDR1 SGHNT and CDR2 YENEEA. The CDR3: CASSRRPTGSGTGELFF. The CDR3 DNA reads as TGTGCCAGCAGCCGAAGACCGACAGGGAGTGGAACCGGGGAGCTGTTTTTT. Drawing the rest from reference TRBV11-3 and TRBJ2-2, the complete variable domain is EAGVVQSPRYKIIEKKQPVAFWCNPISGHNTLYWYLQNLGQGPELLIRYENEEAVDDSQLPKDRFSAERLKGVDSTLKIQPAELGDSAVYLCASSRRPTGSGTGELFFGEGSRLTVL.

CDR3 in DNA: TGCAGCGTCCCCATCGGGACAGGGGAAGGAGATACGCAGTATTTT. It encodes CSVPIGTGEGDTQYF. V gene TRBV29-1 combines with J gene TRBJ2-3; TRBD1 matches 10 bases. Trimming cost V 6 bases and J 5 bases; bases outside gene matches: 11. Germline V gene lookup returns CDR1 SQVTM and CDR2 ANQGSEA. The CDR3 runs to 15 residues.

The chain recombines TRBV19 with TRBJ2-5; 11 nucleotides line up with TRBD1. The end of the DNA aligns better with TRBJ2-7, so the J call may be wrong. Germline V gene data show CDR1 as LNHDA and CDR2 as SQIVND (reference sequence). CDR3 length: 15 amino acids. The CDR3 DNA reads TGTGCTACGGCCGCGGGACAGGGGGGGACCTACGAGCAGTACTTC. Amino acid sequence: CATAAGQGGTYEQYF.

V gene TRBV28 combines with J gene TRBJ1-2; unclear D gene. V gave up 10 bases and J gave up 3 bases, with 18 bases separating them. The germline V gene encodes CDR1 MDHEN and CDR2 SYDVKM. CDR3 length equals 14 residues. The chain's CDR3 is CATKVLAAHYGYTF. CDR3 bases: TGTGCCACCAAAGTATTAGCGGCCCACTATGGCTACACCTTC.

The chain employs TRBV27 and TRBJ2-1; D unclear. With 7 bases removed from V and 7 bases from J, the gap between germline ends came to 17 bases. The CDR3 contains 14 residues. Germline values: CDR1 MNHEY, CDR2 SMNVEV (reference sequence). CDR3 nucleotide sequence: TGTGCCAGCACCAGGTCGGTCCTGGGGAATGAGCAGTTCTTC. Translating gives CASTRSVLGNEQFF.

The V call is TRBV4-2, the J call TRBJ1-4; the D gene is possibly TRBD1 (6 bases). The CDR3 covers 17 residues. Germline V CDR1 and CDR2: LGHNA, YNFKEQ. The germline V and J ends were trimmed by 3 bases and 6 bases, with 20 bases remaining between them. The chain's CDR3 is CASSQGTTGGKDEKLFF. In nucleotides, the CDR3 is TGTGCCAGCAGCCAGGGTACGACAGGAGGGAAGGATGAAAAACTGTTTTTT.

The J gene is TRBJ2-3, the V gene TRBV4-2, with 10 bases fitting TRBD2. From germline, CDR1 is LGHNA and CDR2 YNFKEQ. With 4 bases clipped from V and 0 bases from J, the junction kept 1 base outside the gene matches. This CDR3 comprises 15 residues. CDR3 loop: CASSPTSGSTDTQYF. The CDR3 DNA sequence: TGTGCCAGCAGCCCGACTAGCGGGAGCACAGATACGCAGTATTTT.

The chain recombines TRBV11-2 with TRBJ2-1, with unresolved D. Germline-derived CDR1 and CDR2 are SGHAT and FQNNGV. V shed 2 bases and J shed 6 bases, with 8 bases lying between them. The CDR3 sequence is 13 residues long. DNA for the CDR3: TGTGCCAGCAGCTTAATCGGCCCCAATGAGCAGTTCTTC. Protein: CASSLIGPNEQFF.

J is TRBJ1-3 and V is TRBV4-1; 7 nucleotides line up with TRBD1. Germline V gene sequence: CDR1 MGHRA, CDR2 YSYEKL. V lost 0 bases and J lost 0; bases outside the gene matches: 8. The CDR3 has 18 amino acids. The CDR3 loop is CASSQDGQVLLSGNTIYF. The CDR3 DNA reads TGCGCCAGCAGCCAAGATGGACAGGTCCTACTCTCTGGAAACACCATATATTTT.

This rearrangement joins TRBV6-7 to TRBJ1-1, with D perhaps matching TRBD1 (6 bases). TRBV6-7 is reported as an ORF; its role is uncertain. Trimming left V 0 bases short and J 2 bases short, with 10 bases between. The CDR3 extends over 15 amino acids. CDR3 in amino acids: CASSYSWTENTEAFF. The DNA of the CDR3 is TGTGCCAGCAGTTACTCTTGGACAGAAAACACTGAAGCTTTCTTT.

The J gene is TRBJ1-1, the V gene TRBV30, with D perhaps matching TRBD1 (6 bases). The CDR3 runs 13 residues. Per germline, CDR1 GTSNPN and CDR2 SVGIG (reference sequence). The V gene lost 0 bases and the J gene lost 4 bases, with 9 bases spanning the gap. The CDR3 spells CAWSVDRGTEAFF. As DNA, the CDR3 is TGTGCCTGGAGTGTGGACAGAGGCACTGAAGCTTTCTTT.

The chain joins TRBV6-5 to TRBJ2-2, with 8 bases that match TRBD2. CDR1 and CDR2 from the germline V gene are MNHEY and SVGAGI. The V and J ends lost 8 bases and 3 bases, in that order; junction bases with no gene match: 5. The CDR3 sequence is 14 residues long. CDR3 amino acids: CASGAGGYTGELFF. The CDR3 DNA is TGTGCCAGCGGGGCGGGAGGTTACACCGGGGAGCTGTTTTTT.

The V and J genes are TRBV5-1 and TRBJ2-3; D gene unclear. Trimming removed 3 bases from V and 0 bases from J, with 8 bases in between. The CDR3 sequence is 14 residues long. The V gene's germline CDR1 is SGHRS and CDR2 YFSETQ. The CDR3 spells CASSSTLSTDTQYF. The CDR3 DNA reads as TGCGCCAGCAGCTCCACGTTAAGCACAGATACGCAGTATTTT.

The genes are TRBV7-9 and TRBJ2-5; 7 bases map to TRBD1. Trimming cost V 3 bases and J 3 bases; bases outside gene matches: 1. Germline V CDR1 and CDR2: SEHNR, FQNEAQ (reference sequence). The CDR3 covers 13 residues. The CDR3 DNA reads TGTGCCAGCAGCTTTGACAGGGAAGAGACCCAGTACTTC. Translation: CASSFDREETQYF. The full variable domain, rest sourced from reference TRBV7-9 and TRBJ2-5, is DTGVSQNPRHKITKRGQNVTFRCDPISEHNRLYWYRQTLGQGPEFLTYFQNEAQLEKSRLLSDRFSAERPKGSFSTLEIQRTEQGDSAMYLCASSFDREETQYFGPGTRLLVL.